The 19 T cell receptor beta chains presented below share a single source sample, sequenced in a study of blood T cell repertoires in COVID-19. Profiling relied on immunoSEQ multiplex PCR, and the TCRdb table lists in-frame clones only, not all of them. Of 200,000 to 250,000 clones in the sample, approximately 88% are singletons; the top ten hold roughly 3.7%. Material for sequencing was PBMCs or T cells enriched from blood (not recorded which). These TCRs come from a woman in her 30s who had been exposed to COVID-19.

The gene calls are TRBV27 and TRBJ1-2, with 9 nucleotides matching TRBD1. Germline assignment: CDR1 MNHEY and CDR2 SMNVEV (reference sequence). With 3 bases clipped from V and 0 bases from J, the junction kept 5 bases outside the gene matches. The CDR3 extends over 16 amino acids. DNA for the CDR3: TGTGCCAGCAGTTTCATAAGACAGGGGGCTAACTATGGCTACACCTTC. It translates to CASSFIRQGANYGYTF.

This chain uses TRBV6-5 with TRBJ2-7, with 9 bases matching TRBD2. The CDR3 totals 14 residues. Germline assignment: CDR1 MNHEY and CDR2 SVGAGI. The trim removed 6 bases at V and 4 bases at J, leaving 7 bases unmatched. This CDR3 reads CASSATSGPYEQYF. The CDR3 DNA follows: TGTGCCAGCAGCGCGACTAGCGGACCTTACGAGCAGTACTTC.

V is TRBV15 and J is TRBJ1-5; weak D call: TRBD1 (6 bases). The V and J ends lost 0 bases and 6 bases respectively, with 15 bases between them. Germline V lookup: CDR1 LNHNV, CDR2 YYDKDF (reference sequence). The CDR3 is 16 amino acids. DNA of the CDR3: TGTGCCACCAGCAGAGATCTGATCCAGGGGAGTCAGCCCCAGCATTTT. It specifies CATSRDLIQGSQPQHF.

The chain carries TRBV29-1 and TRBJ2-5; TRBD1 aligns across 7 bases. The CDR3 spans 13 residues. V was clipped by 7 bases and J by 2 bases; unmatched bases: 7. Germline assignment: CDR1 SQVTM and CDR2 ANQGSEA. In DNA, the CDR3 is TGCAGCGATCGAGGGGGCCCTCAAGAGACCCAGTACTTC. Translation gives CSDRGGPQETQYF.

This chain uses TRBV19 with TRBJ2-7; D is unclear. Trimming removed 2 bases at V and 5 bases at J, with 10 bases between. Germline CDR1 is LNHDA and CDR2 is SQIVND (reference sequence). CDR3 length: 13 amino acids. Here the CDR3 reads CASSILAGDEQYF. The CDR3 bases are TGTGCCAGTAGTATACTGGCCGGAGACGAGCAGTACTTC.

This chain joins TRBV9 and TRBJ2-7; 8 bases are shared with TRBD1. The CDR3 has 15 amino acids. J gave up 6 bases and V 0 bases, and 8 bases lay outside the gene matches. Germline V lookup: CDR1 SGDLS, CDR2 YYNGEE. The CDR3 sequence: CASSVEGRGLREQYF. The CDR3 DNA reads as TGTGCCAGCAGCGTAGAAGGCAGGGGGCTACGCGAGCAGTACTTC.

Only one count was recorded for this clone. The chain links TRBV4-2 to TRBJ2-1, with 13 bases lining up with TRBD2. Germline V gene data show CDR1 as LGHNA and CDR2 as YNFKEQ. V dropped 0 bases and J dropped 8; count of bases not matched to a gene: 10. The CDR3 runs 18 residues. The CDR3, as DNA: TGTGCCAGCAGCCAAGAAGTGTTCCGGACTAGCGGGAGCGATGAGCAGTTCTTC. Protein sequence: CASSQEVFRTSGSDEQFF.

CDR3 protein: CASSLMPEPNYGYTF. CDR3 bases: TGTGCCAGCAGTTTGATGCCAGAACCTAACTATGGCTACACCTTC. The genes are TRBV27 and TRBJ1-2; the D is unclear. The V end lost 3 bases, the J end lost 0 bases, and 11 bases lay between the germline ends. In germline, CDR1 is MNHEY, CDR2 SMNVEV (reference sequence). The CDR3 has 15 amino acids.

The V and J genes are TRBV28 and TRBJ1-5; perhaps TRBD1 as D (6 bases). This CDR3 has 16 amino acids. V lost 3 bases, J lost 3 bases, and 15 bases lay in between. Germline values: CDR1 MDHEN, CDR2 SYDVKM. CDR3 bases: TGTGCCAGCAGTTTCACCCAGGGGATCAACAATCAGCCCCAGCATTTT. It translates to CASSFTQGINNQPQHF.

This chain joins TRBV6-5 and TRBJ2-3; D is perhaps TRBD1 (7 bases). In germline, CDR1 is MNHEY, CDR2 SVGAGI. The V gene lost 4 bases and the J gene lost 0 bases, with 11 bases spanning the gap. The CDR3 totals 15 residues. CDR3 sequence (DNA): TGTGCCAGCAGTTCCAGGGGGGCTAGCACAGATACGCAGTATTTT. Protein: CASSSRGASTDTQYF.

The chain is built from TRBV3-1 (or the pseudogene TRBV3-2) and TRBJ1-4; D uncertain. The CDR3 length is 16 residues. V dropped 1 base and J dropped 7 bases, with 16 bases sitting between them. Germline V lookup: CDR1 LGHDT, CDR2 YNNKEL (reference sequence). CDR3 DNA: TGTGCCAGCAGCCAAGTATCGTTAATGATGAGTGAAAAACTGTTTTTT. It yields the protein CASSQVSLMMSEKLFF.

The gene calls are TRBV28 and TRBJ1-1; D uncertain. The V end was cut by 7 bases, the J end by 7 bases, with 10 bases between. There are 11 residues in the CDR3. Germline V CDR1 and CDR2: MDHEN, SYDVKM. The CDR3 loop is CASTNLLEAFF. DNA of the CDR3: TGTGCCAGCACTAACTTGCTTGAAGCTTTCTTT.

In the case of this clone: A junction boundary mismatches the germline segment, possibly from a read error. The genes are TRBV6-1 and TRBJ2-1; 8 nucleotides agree with TRBD2. This CDR3 region has 14 residues. The germline V gene encodes CDR1 MNHNS and CDR2 SASEGT. For the CDR3, the DNA is TGTGCCAGCAGGGAAGCGGGAGTAAGGAATGAGCAGTTCTTC. It specifies CASREAGVRNEQFF.

The gene calls are TRBV7-9 and TRBJ1-5; TRBD1 matches 7 bases. The CDR3 totals 13 residues. CDR1 and CDR2 from the germline V gene are SEHNR and FQNEAQ (reference sequence). V dropped 5 bases and J dropped 6; count of bases not matched to a gene: 4. The CDR3 coding sequence is TGTGCCAGCAGCCCGCAGGGGGGTCAGCCCCAGCATTTT. As protein: CASSPQGGQPQHF.

The CDR3 is CASSHLYKNTEAFF. The CDR3 DNA reads TGTGCCAGCAGCCATTTGTACAAGAACACTGAAGCTTTCTTT. This chain links TRBV14 with TRBJ1-1, with D uncertain. Trimming took off 3 bases at V and 1 base at J, with 9 bases between the two ends. CDR1 is SGHDN, CDR2 FVKESK, per germline. The CDR3 extends over 14 amino acids.

The gene calls are TRBV11-2 and TRBJ1-4; TRBD1 matches at 11 bases. V was pared by 5 bases and J by 8 bases, with 13 bases of the junction left unmatched. CDR3 length: 17 amino acids. Germline CDR1 reads SGHAT; CDR2 reads FQNNGV. The CDR3, as DNA: TGTGCCAGCAGCCTTAGGGGGACAGGGGGGAGAGGCGAAAAACTGTTTTTT. It specifies CASSLRGTGGRGEKLFF.

The V gene is TRBV9, the J gene TRBJ2-7; the match to TRBD2 covers 7 bases. Looked up from germline, CDR1 is SGDLS and CDR2 is YYNGEE. The CDR3 length is 15 residues. Trimming at V came to 0 bases and at J to 4 bases, leaving 7 bases not matched to a gene. CDR3 in DNA: TGTGCCAGCAGCGTAGGGGGTGGCGGGAGATACGAGCAGTACTTC. Translating gives CASSVGGGGRYEQYF.

The V and J genes are TRBV27 and TRBJ2-1; D is perhaps TRBD2 (5 bases). This CDR3 has 15 amino acids. Deletions cut 3 bases from V and 4 bases from J, with 13 bases between. CDR1 is MNHEY, CDR2 SMNVEV, per germline (reference sequence). CDR3 coding DNA: TGTGCCAGCAGTTTCGCACTAGAGCTTTACAATGAGCAGTTCTTC. It is translated as CASSFALELYNEQFF.

The chain couples TRBV19 to TRBJ1-5, with D perhaps TRBD1 (6 bases). The CDR3 length is 19 residues. The V gene's germline CDR1 is LNHDA and CDR2 SQIVND (reference sequence). Trimming shortened V by 5 bases and J by 1 base, and 24 bases separated the two germline ends. CDR3 bases: TGTGCCAGTAGTCCTAGGACAGTCGGAACCTCAGGAAGCAATCAGCCCCAGCATTTT. Translating gives CASSPRTVGTSGSNQPQHF.